A selection of T cell receptor beta chains follows, all from one sample in a study of T cell responses to AZD1222 COVID-19 vaccine. Data came from immunoSEQ multiplex PCR; TCRdb stores just in-frame clones and leaves some out. The sample consists of 120,000 or so clones, around 84% of them appearing once. This sample comprised peripheral blood, obtained on day 0 of AZD1222 vaccination. All receptors come from an adult in good health. Each CDR3 is given with its conserved first and last residue.

CDR3 length,V gene,CDR3 protein
15,TRBV7-3,CASSLSGQGNSPLHF
13,TRBV7-9,CASSLGLGHKAFF
13,TRBV4-2,CASSQTVLADAFF
12,TRBV12-3/TRBV12-4,CASSDDRRGYTF
15,TRBV11-3,CASSLDAGGYNEQFF
15,TRBV9,CASSRQGQPLYEQYF
16,TRBV11-2,CASSPPPPGRAYEQYF
15,TRBV6-5,CASSYKGVTNEKLFF
16,TRBV23-1,CASSRASPRPNQPQHF
13,TRBV7-3,CANGPAAKETQYF